The 2 T cell receptor beta chains reported below all come from one sample, sequenced in a study of post-analysis software for immune sequencing data. The study's findings and limits: Controls had lower frequencies than patients of roughly five TRBV segments, which included TRBV5-6, TRBV5-1 and TRBV20-1.

Their specific antigens are unknown. Unique molecular identifiers were present in the TCR beta cDNA libraries. TCRdb called the PCR reads again in MiXCR, with one record for every CDR3 protein. Of some 370,000 distinct CDR3 sequences in the sample, around 33% are singletons; the top ten hold about an eighth. Source material: blood. The receptors stem from a girl between 10 and 17 years old with multiple sclerosis.

This clonotype was picked up many times. J is TRBJ2-1 and V is TRBV20-1; perhaps D is TRBD1 or TRBD2 (6 bases each). V lost 6 bases to trimming and J lost 8 bases, with 14 bases between them. This CDR3 comprises 12 residues. CDR1 and CDR2 from the germline V gene are DFQATT and SNEGSKA (reference sequence). DNA of the CDR3: TGCAGTGCCGACAGGAGCGGGTATGAGCAGTTCTTC. Residues: CSADRSGYEQFF.

This chain joins TRBV20-1 and TRBJ1-1, with D perhaps matching TRBD1 (6 bases). The CDR3 has 16 residues. V lost 0 bases to trimming and J lost 11 bases, with 25 bases between them. Germline V gene sequence: CDR1 DFQATT, CDR2 SNEGSKA (reference sequence). In DNA form, the CDR3 reads TGCAGTGCTAGAGATGAGGGGGGGTTTCGTTCTACCGGGGCTTTCTTT. This sequence encodes CSARDEGGFRSTGAFF.